This T cell receptor beta chain was documented in a study of blood T cells in healthy people across ages. Together with a sample-barcoded 5' primer, a J-beta primer mix was included in a second PCR lasting roughly 7 to 11 cycles. TCRdb independently ran MiXCR on the 5' RACE reads; one entry per CDR3 protein. The sample includes 1.5 million to 2 million distinct CDR3 sequences, under 30% of them seen just once. The germline V gene encodes CDR1 LGHNA and CDR2 YSLEER. CDR3 length: 15 residues. This clonotype was found a few times. Sequencing used blood. This chain joins TRBV4-3 and TRBJ2-5, with a tentative D call TRBD2 (8 bases). The closer fit of TRBJ2-7 to the DNA end suggests the J call may be wrong. The sequence was obtained from a woman in her 30s in good health. This CDR3 is CASSSQGSGSGEQYF. The CDR3 DNA reads TGCGCCAGCAGCTCACAGGGGAGCGGGAGTGGCGAGCAGTACTTC.